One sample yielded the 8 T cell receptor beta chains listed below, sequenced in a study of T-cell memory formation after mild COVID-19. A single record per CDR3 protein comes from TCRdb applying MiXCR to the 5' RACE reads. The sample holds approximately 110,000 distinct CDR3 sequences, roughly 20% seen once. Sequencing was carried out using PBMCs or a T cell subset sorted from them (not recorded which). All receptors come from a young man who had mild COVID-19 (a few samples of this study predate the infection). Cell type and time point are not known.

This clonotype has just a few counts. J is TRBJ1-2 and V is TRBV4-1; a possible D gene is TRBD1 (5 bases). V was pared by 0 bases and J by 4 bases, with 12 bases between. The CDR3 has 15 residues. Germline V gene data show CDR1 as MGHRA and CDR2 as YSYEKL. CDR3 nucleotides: TGCGCCAGCAGCCAAGAGAGGGGTAAGGGCTATGGCTACACCTTC. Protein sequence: CASSQERGKGYGYTF.

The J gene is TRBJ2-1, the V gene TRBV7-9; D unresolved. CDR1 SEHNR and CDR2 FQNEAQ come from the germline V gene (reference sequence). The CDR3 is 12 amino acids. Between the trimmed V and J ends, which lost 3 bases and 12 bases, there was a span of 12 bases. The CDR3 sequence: CASSFKGSRQFF. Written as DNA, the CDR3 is TGTGCCAGCAGCTTTAAGGGATCGAGGCAGTTCTTC.

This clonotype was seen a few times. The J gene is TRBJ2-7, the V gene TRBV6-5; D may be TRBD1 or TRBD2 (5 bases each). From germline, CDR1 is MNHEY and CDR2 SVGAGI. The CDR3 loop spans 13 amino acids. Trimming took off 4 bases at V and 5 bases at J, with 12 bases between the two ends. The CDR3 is CASSLAGSNEQYF. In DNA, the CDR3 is TGTGCCAGCAGTTTAGCAGGGAGCAACGAGCAGTACTTC.

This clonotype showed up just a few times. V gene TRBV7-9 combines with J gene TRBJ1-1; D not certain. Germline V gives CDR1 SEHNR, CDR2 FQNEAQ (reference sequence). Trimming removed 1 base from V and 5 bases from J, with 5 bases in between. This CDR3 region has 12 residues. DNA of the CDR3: TGTGCCAGCAGCTTAGGCAGGACTGAAGCTTTCTTT. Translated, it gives CASSLGRTEAFF.

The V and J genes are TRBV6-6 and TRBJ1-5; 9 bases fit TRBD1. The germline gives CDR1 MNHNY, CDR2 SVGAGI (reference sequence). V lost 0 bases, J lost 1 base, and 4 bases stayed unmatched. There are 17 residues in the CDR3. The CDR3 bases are TGTGCCAGCAGTTACTCGAGGACAGGGGTCAGCAATCAGCCCCAGCATTTT. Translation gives CASSYSRTGVSNQPQHF.

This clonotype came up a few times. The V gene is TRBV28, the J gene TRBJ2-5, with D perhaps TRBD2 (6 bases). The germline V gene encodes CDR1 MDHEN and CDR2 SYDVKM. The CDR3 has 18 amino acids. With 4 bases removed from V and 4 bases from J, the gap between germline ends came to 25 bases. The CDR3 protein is CASSSTSTGLSTGETQYF. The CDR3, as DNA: TGTGCCAGCAGTTCGACGAGTACGGGACTTTCAACGGGAGAGACCCAGTACTTC.

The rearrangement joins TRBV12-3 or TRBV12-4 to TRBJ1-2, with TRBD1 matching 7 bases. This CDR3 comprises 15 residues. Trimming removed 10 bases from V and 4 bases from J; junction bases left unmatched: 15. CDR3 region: CATEGAGGFGYGYTF. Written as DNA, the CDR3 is TGTGCCACCGAGGGGGCAGGGGGTTTCGGCTATGGCTACACCTTC.

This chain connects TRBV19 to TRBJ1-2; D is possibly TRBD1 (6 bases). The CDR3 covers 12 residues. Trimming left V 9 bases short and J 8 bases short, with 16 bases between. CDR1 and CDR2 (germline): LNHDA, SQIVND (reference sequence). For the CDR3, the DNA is TGTGCCAGCACCGACAGGCCGGAAGGCTACACCTTC. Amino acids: CASTDRPEGYTF.